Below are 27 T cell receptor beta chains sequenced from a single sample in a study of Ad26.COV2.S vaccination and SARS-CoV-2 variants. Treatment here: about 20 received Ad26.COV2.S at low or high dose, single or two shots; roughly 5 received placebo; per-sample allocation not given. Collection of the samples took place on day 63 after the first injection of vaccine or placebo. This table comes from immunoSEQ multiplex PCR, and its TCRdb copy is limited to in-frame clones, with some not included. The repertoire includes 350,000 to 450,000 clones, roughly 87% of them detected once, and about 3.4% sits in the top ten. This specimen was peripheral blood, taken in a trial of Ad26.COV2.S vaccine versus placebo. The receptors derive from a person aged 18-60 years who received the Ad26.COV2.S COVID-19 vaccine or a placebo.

The CDR3 sequence is CASSDQGETGELFF. In DNA, the CDR3 is TGTGCCAGCAGTGACCAGGGGGAAACCGGGGAGCTGTTTTTT. The V call is TRBV6-1, the J call TRBJ2-2; TRBD1 matches at 7 bases. Losses at the gene ends were 3 bases for V and 5 bases for J; bases not matched to a gene: 3. CDR1 is MNHNS and CDR2 is SASEGT in the germline V gene. The length of the CDR3 is 14 residues.

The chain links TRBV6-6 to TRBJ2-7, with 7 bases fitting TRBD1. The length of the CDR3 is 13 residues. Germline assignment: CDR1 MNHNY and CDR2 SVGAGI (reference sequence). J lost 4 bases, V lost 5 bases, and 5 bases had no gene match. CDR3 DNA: TGTGCCAGCAGTCCGGGACAGCCTTACGAGCAGTACTTC. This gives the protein CASSPGQPYEQYF.

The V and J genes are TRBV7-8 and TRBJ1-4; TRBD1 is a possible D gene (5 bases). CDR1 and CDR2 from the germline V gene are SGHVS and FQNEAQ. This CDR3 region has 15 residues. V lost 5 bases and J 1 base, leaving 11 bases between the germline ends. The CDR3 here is CASSPRGGTNEKLFF. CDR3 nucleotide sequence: TGTGCCAGCAGCCCCCGCGGGGGAACTAATGAAAAACTGTTTTTT.

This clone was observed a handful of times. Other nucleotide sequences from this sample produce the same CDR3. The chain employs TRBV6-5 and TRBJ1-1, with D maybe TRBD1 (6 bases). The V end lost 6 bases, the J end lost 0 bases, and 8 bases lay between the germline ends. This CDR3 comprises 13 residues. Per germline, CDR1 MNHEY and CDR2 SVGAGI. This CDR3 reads CASSYRVNTEAFF. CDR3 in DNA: TGTGCCAGCAGCTACAGGGTGAACACTGAAGCTTTCTTT.

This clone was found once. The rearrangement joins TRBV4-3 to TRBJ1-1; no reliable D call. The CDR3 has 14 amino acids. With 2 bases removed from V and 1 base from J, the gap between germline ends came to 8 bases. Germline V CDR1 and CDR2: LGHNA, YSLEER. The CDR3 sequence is CASSQFRGNTEAFF. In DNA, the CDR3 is TGCGCCAGCAGCCAATTCAGAGGGAACACTGAAGCTTTCTTT.

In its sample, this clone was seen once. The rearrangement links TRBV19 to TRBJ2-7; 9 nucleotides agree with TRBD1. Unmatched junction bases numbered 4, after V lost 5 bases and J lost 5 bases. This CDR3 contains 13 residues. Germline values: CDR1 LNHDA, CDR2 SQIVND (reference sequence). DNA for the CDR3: TGTGCCAGTAGTGTACAGGGGGCCGACGAGCAGTACTTC. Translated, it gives CASSVQGADEQYF.

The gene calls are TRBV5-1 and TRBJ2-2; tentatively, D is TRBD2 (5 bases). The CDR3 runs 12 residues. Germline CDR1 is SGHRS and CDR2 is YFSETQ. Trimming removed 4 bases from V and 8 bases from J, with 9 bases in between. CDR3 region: CASSILAGELFF. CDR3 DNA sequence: TGCGCCAGCAGCATATTAGCGGGGGAGCTGTTTTTT. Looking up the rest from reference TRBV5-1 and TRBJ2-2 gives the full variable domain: KAGVTQTPRYLIKTRGQQVTLSCSPISGHRSVSWYQQTPGQGLQFLFEYFSETQRNKGNFPGRFSGRQFSNSRSEMNVSTLELGDSALYLCASSILAGELFFGEGSRLTVL.

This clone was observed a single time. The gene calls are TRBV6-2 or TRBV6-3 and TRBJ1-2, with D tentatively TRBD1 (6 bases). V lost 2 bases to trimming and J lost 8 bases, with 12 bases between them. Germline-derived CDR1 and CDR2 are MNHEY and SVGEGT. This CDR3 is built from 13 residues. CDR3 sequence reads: CASSYLGAGGYTF. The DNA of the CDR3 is TGTGCCAGCAGTTACCTGGGGGCTGGCGGCTACACCTTC.

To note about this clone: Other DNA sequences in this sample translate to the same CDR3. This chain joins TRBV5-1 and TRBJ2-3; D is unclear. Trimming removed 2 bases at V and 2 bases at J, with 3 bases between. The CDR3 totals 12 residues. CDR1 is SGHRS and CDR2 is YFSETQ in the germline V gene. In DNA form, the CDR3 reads TGCGCCAGCAGCTTAACCACAGATACGCAGTATTTT. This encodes CASSLTTDTQYF.

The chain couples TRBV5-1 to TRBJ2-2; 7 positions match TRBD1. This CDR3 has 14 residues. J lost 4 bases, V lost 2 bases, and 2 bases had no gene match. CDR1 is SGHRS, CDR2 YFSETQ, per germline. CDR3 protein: CASSFRGSTGELFF. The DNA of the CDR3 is TGCGCCAGCAGCTTCAGGGGGAGCACCGGGGAGCTGTTTTTT.

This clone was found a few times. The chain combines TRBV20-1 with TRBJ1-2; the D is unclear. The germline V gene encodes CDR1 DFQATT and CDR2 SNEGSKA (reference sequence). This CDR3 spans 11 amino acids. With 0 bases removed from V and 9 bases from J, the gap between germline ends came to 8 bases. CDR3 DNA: TGCAGTGCTAGAGAAGGGTACAGCTACACCTTC. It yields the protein CSAREGYSYTF.

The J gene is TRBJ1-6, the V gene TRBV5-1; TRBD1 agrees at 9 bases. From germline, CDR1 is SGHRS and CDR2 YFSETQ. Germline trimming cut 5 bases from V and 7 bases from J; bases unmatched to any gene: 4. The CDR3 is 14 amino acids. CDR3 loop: CASRPGQGNSPLHF. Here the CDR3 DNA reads TGCGCCAGCAGACCCGGACAGGGGAATTCACCCCTCCACTTT.

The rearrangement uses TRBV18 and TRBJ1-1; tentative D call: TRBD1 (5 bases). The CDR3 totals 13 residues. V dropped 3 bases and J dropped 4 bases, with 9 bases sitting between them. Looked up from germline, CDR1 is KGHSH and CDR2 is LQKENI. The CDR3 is CASSPSGFTEAFF. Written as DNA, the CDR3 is TGTGCCAGCTCACCTTCAGGGTTCACTGAAGCTTTCTTT.

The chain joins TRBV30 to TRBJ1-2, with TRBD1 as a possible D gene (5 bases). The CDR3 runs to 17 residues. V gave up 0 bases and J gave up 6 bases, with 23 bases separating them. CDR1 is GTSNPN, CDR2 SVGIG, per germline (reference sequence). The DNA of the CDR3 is TGTGCCTGGAGTGTACAAGCACCCGGGACTGCCTATAATGGCTACACCTTC. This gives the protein CAWSVQAPGTAYNGYTF.

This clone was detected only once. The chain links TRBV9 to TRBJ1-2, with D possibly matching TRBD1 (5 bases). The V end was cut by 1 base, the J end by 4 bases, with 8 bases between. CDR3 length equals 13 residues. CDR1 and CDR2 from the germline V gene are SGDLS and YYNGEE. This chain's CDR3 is CASSVQGSYGYTF. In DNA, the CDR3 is TGTGCCAGCAGCGTACAGGGATCCTATGGCTACACCTTC.

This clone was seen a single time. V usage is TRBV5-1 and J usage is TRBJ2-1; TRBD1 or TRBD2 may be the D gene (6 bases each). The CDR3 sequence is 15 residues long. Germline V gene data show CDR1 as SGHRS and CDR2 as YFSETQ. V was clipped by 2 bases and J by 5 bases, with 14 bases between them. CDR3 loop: CASSFPGATDNEQFF. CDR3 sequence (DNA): TGCGCCAGCAGCTTTCCGGGGGCAACCGACAATGAGCAGTTCTTC.

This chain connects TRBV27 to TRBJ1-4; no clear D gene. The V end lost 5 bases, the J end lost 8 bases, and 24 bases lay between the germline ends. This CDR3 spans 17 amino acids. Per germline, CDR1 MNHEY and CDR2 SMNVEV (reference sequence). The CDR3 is CASSPPAGSLSVEKLFF. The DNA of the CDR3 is TGTGCCAGCAGTCCCCCAGCAGGCTCACTCTCGGTGGAAAAACTGTTTTTT. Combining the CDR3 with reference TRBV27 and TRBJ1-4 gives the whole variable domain EAQVTQNPRYLITVTGKKLTVTCSQNMNHEYMSWYRQDPGLGLRQIYYSMNVEVTDKGDVPEGYKVSRKEKRNFPLILESPSPNQTSLYFCASSPPAGSLSVEKLFFGSGTQLSVL.

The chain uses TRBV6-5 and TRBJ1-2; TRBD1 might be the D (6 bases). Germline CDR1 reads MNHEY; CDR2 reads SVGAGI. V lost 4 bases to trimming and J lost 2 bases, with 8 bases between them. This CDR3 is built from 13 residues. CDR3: CASSWTDNYGYTF. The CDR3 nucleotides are TGTGCCAGCAGTTGGACAGACAACTATGGCTACACCTTC.

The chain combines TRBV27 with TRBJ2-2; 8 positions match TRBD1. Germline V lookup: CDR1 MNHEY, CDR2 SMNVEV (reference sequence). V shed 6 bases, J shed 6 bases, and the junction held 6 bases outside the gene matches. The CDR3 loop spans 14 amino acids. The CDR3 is CASRPDRVPGELFF. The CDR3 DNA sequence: TGTGCCAGCAGACCGGACAGGGTCCCCGGGGAGCTGTTTTTT.

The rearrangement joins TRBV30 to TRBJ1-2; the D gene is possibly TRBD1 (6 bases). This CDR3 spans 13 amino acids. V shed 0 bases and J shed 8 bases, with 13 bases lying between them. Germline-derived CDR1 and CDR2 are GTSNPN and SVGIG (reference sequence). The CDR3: CAWSVAGETGYTF. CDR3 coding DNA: TGTGCCTGGAGTGTAGCAGGGGAGACCGGCTACACCTTC.

The CDR3 sequence is CSVVGRPPSNYGYTF. The CDR3 coding sequence is TGCAGCGTTGTCGGCAGGCCCCCTTCTAACTATGGCTACACCTTC. V gene TRBV29-1 combines with J gene TRBJ1-2; D call uncertain. Germline V gene data show CDR1 as SQVTM and CDR2 as ANQGSEA. The V gene lost 4 bases and the J gene lost 0 bases, with 15 bases spanning the gap. This CDR3 is 15 amino acids long.

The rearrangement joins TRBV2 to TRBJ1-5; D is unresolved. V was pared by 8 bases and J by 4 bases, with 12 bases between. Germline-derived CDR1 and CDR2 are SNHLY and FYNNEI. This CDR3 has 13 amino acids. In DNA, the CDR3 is TGTGCCAGCCTTCAGGAACGGAATCAGCCCCAGCATTTT. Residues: CASLQERNQPQHF.

DNA of the CDR3: TGTGCTAGTGGTTTGGGGACAGTTAATTCACCCCTCCACTTT. Its translation is CASGLGTVNSPLHF. The chain links TRBV12-5 to TRBJ1-6; D is possibly TRBD1 (6 bases). The CDR3 extends over 14 amino acids. V lost 1 base, J lost 6 bases, and 7 bases lay in between. Per the germline V gene, CDR1 is LGHNT and CDR2 is FRNRAP.

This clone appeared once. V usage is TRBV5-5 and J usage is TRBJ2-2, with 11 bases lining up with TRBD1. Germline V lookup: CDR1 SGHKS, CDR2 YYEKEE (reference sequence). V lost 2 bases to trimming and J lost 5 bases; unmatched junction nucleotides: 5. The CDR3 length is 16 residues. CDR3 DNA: TGTGCCAGCAGCTTAAATGGACAGGGGGCGACCGGGGAGCTGTTTTTT. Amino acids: CASSLNGQGATGELFF.

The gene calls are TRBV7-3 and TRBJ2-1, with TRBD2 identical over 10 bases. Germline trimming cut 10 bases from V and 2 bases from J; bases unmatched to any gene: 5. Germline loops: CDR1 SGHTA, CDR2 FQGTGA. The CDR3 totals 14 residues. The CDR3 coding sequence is TGTGCCAACCTAGCGGGGGAAACCTACAATGAGCAGTTCTTC. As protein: CANLAGETYNEQFF.

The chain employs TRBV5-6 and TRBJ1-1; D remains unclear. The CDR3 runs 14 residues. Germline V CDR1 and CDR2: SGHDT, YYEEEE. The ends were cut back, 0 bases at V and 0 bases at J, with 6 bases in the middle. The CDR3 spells CASSLGLVNTEAFF. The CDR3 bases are TGTGCCAGCAGCTTGGGGCTGGTGAACACTGAAGCTTTCTTT.

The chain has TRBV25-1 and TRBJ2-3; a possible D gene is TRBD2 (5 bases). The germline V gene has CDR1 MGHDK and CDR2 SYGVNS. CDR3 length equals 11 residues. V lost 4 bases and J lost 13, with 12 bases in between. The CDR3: CASSVGGPKYF. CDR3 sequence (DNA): TGTGCCAGCAGTGTCGGAGGCCCCAAGTATTTT.